The rows below give T cell receptor beta chains drawn from one sample of a study of OX40 agonist ivuxolimab in advanced cancers. Assay: immunoSEQ multiplex PCR; the TCRdb copy retains only in-frame clones and omits some. The repertoire holds about 28,000 clones, with 65% to 85% as singletons. The specimen was CD4+ or CD8+ T cells sorted from blood, collected in a trial of the OX40 agonist ivuxolimab. All receptors come from an adult with an advanced solid tumor such as melanoma, head and neck, liver or kidney cancer. CDR3s include the opening cysteine and the closing phenylalanine or tryptophan. The D gene is left open where the match is weak. Size tells how often a clone was seen (once, few, many) or the class of an expanded clone, and some rows leave it out.

. TRBJ2-5 TRBV2 TRBD1 CASTLQTGAQETQYF TGTGCCAGCACCCTACAGACAGGGGCCCAAGAGACCCAGTACTTC
. TRBJ1-3 TRBV2 . CASSPGRDSGNTIYF TGTGCCAGCAGCCCTGGGAGGGACTCTGGAAACACCATATATTTT
. TRBJ1-2 TRBV7-6 TRBD1 CASSLGGGTGGLLYGYTF TGTGCCAGCAGCTTAGGAGGAGGGACAGGGGGCCTCCTCTATGGCTACACCTTC
. TRBJ2-1 TRBV7-6 TRBD2 CASSSLAGWVNEQFF TGTGCCAGCAGCTCACTAGCGGGATGGGTCAATGAGCAGTTCTTC
. TRBJ2-7 TRBV13 . CASRTGGVNEQYF TGTGCCAGCAGGACAGGAGGAGTCAACGAGCAGTACTTC
. TRBJ1-1 TRBV7-6 . CASSMGTEAFF TGTGCCAGCAGCATGGGGACTGAAGCTTTCTTT
. TRBJ2-7 TRBV7-9 . CASSLARSYEQYF TGTGCCAGCAGCTTAGCGCGCTCCTACGAGCAGTACTTC
. TRBJ2-7 TRBV30 . CAWGSGAHEQYF TGTGCCTGGGGGTCGGGGGCCCACGAGCAGTACTTC
. TRBJ2-3 TRBV21-1 . CASSKVRAQSGRTDTQYF TGTGCCAGCAGCAAGGTTAGGGCTCAGAGCGGGAGAACAGATACGCAGTATTTT
. TRBJ2-3 TRBV27 . CASSLYAAASTDTQYF TGTGCCAGCAGTTTATATGCTGCCGCTAGCACAGATACGCAGTATTTT
. TRBJ2-7 TRBV30 TRBD1 CAWSGPPTGGYDEQYF TGTGCCTGGAGTGGCCCTCCGACAGGGGGATACGACGAGCAGTACTTC
. TRBJ2-1 TRBV29-1 . CSVEEEGVSENEQFF TGCAGCGTTGAAGAAGAAGGGGTATCGGAGAATGAGCAGTTCTTC
. TRBJ1-6 TRBV11-3 . CASSSRISSYNSPLHF TGTGCCAGCAGCTCCAGGATTAGCTCCTATAATTCACCCCTCCACTTT
once TRBJ2-3 TRBV19 . CASSPSVAGATDTQYF TGTGCCAGTAGCCCCTCGGTGGCGGGGGCCACAGATACGCAGTATTTT
medium-sized TRBJ2-2 TRBV21-1 . CASSKAKGDRDLDTGELFF TGTGCCAGCAGCAAAGCTAAGGGGGACAGGGATTTAGACACCGGGGAGCTGTTTTTT
once TRBJ2-2 TRBV5-1 . CASSLAPSTGELFF TGCGCCAGCAGCTTGGCACCGTCCACCGGGGAGCTGTTTTTT
. TRBJ2-5 TRBV27 TRBD2 CASSSTSTGGQETQYF TGTGCCAGCAGTTCGACTTCTACCGGGGGGCAAGAGACCCAGTACTTC
. TRBJ1-2 TRBV10-2 . CASSESEGSIVGYTF TGCGCCAGCAGTGAGTCGGAGGGTTCGATAGTGGGCTACACCTTC
. TRBJ2-7 TRBV28 . CASSLADRVREQYF TGTGCCAGCAGTTTGGCGGACAGAGTTCGCGAGCAGTACTTC
. TRBJ1-2 TRBV28 TRBD1 CASSLAGTGIGYTF TGTGCCAGCAGCTTGGCGGGGACAGGGATTGGCTACACCTTC
. TRBJ1-5 TRBV5-6 TRBD1 CASSRTGDRLSNQPQHF TGTGCCAGCAGCCGGACAGGGGACCGCCTTAGCAATCAGCCCCAGCATTTT
. TRBJ2-3 TRBV5-8 . CASSVQDTQYF TGTGCCAGCAGCGTACAGGATACGCAGTATTTT
. TRBJ2-7 TRBV5-5 TRBD2 CASSTSGTSGASYEQYF TGTGCCAGCAGCACCTCCGGGACTAGCGGGGCGTCCTACGAGCAGTACTTC
. TRBJ2-2 TRBV29-1 . CSELGDTGELFF TGCAGCGAATTAGGGGACACCGGGGAGCTGTTTTTT
few TRBJ2-7 TRBV6-5 . CASSYDSGSAYEQYF TGTGCCAGCAGTTACGATAGCGGTAGCGCCTACGAGCAGTACTTC